This is a list of T cell receptor beta chains from one sample in a study of Graves' ophthalmopathy and Graves' hyperthyroidism. Using its own MiXCR run on the multiplex PCR reads, TCRdb lists one record per CDR3 protein. The top ten clones hold 8.5% to 14% of a sample with 900,000 to 1,200,000 distinct CDR3 sequences, approximately 35% of them seen once. Sequenced input: peripheral blood or thyroid tissue (not recorded which). The receptors shown here come from an adult man with Graves' hyperthyroidism. Both conserved end residues are part of each CDR3. A D gene is named only where the DNA matches it firmly. Size values are once, few and many counts, or a class for expanded clones, and some rows have none.

D	size	V	J	CDR3	DNA
.	many	TRBV5-1	TRBJ2-7	CASSPLGGDYEQYF	TGCGCCAGCAGCCCCCTTGGAGGGGACTACGAGCAGTACTTC
.	.	TRBV20-1	TRBJ1-5	CSARDAGRIPYSNQPQHF	TGCAGTGCTAGAGACGCCGGAAGAATACCTTATAGCAATCAGCCCCAGCATTTT
.	.	TRBV20-1	TRBJ1-5	CSARDRNLGSSTKEPQHF	TGCAGTGCTAGAGATCGGAACCTAGGCTCATCCACCAAGGAGCCCCAGCATTTT
TRBD1	.	TRBV2	TRBJ1-6	CASSVEQGRSPLHF	TGTGCCAGCAGTGTAGAACAGGGGAGATCACCCCTCCACTTT
TRBD1	few	TRBV12-3/TRBV12-4	TRBJ2-7	CASREDRGYHEQYF	TGTGCCAGCAGGGAGGACAGGGGCTACCACGAGCAGTACTTC
.	.	TRBV25-1	TRBJ2-7	CASSPRVNDYEQYF	TGTGCCAGCTCACCAAGGGTGAACGACTACGAGCAGTACTTC
TRBD1	.	TRBV7-8	TRBJ1-2	CASTGTGGGYTF	TGTGCCAGCACTGGGACAGGGGGGGGCTACACCTTC
.	many	TRBV20-1	TRBJ1-2	CSACDRNEGYTF	TGCAGTGCATGCGACAGGAACGAAGGCTACACCTTC
.	many	TRBV10-3	TRBJ2-7	CAGAEIDGRQQYF	TGTGCCGGCGCGGAAATAGACGGCCGGCAGCAGTACTTC
.	few	TRBV29-1	TRBJ1-1	CSVDWNTEAFF	TGCAGCGTAGATTGGAACACTGAAGCTTTCTTT
.	many	TRBV20-1	TRBJ1-6	CSVTGTLVYNSPLHF	TGCAGTGTAACCGGGACGTTAGTCTATAATTCACCCCTCCACTTT
.	many	TRBV2	TRBJ2-2	CASSSQAPGELFF	TGTGCCAGCAGCTCTCAGGCCCCCGGGGAGCTGTTTTTT
.	.	TRBV7-9	TRBJ2-5	CASSQDRGSSETQYF	TGTGCCAGCAGCCAAGATCGGGGGAGTTCAGAGACCCAGTACTTC
.	.	TRBV10-3	TRBJ1-1	CAVSEGTAEASF	TGTGCCGTCAGTGAGGGGACCGCCGAAGCTTCCTTT
.	many	TRBV7-8	TRBJ2-7	CASSSGEYSYEQYF	TGTGCCAGCAGCTCGGGAGAGTACTCCTACGAGCAGTACTTC
.	.	TRBV12-3/TRBV12-4	TRBJ2-7	CASTEGPSYEQYF	TGTGCCAGCACGGAGGGCCCCTCCTACGAGCAGTACTTC
.	.	TRBV7-2	TRBJ1-1	CASSLDLGSMNTEAFF	TGTGCCAGCAGCTTAGATCTGGGCAGTATGAACACTGAAGCTTTCTTT
.	.	TRBV11-3	TRBJ1-2	CASSLDKGFSNYGYTF	TGTGCCAGCAGCTTAGATAAGGGGTTTTCTAACTATGGCTACACCTTC
.	few	TRBV9	TRBJ1-2	CASSVGLGPTASNYGYTF	TGTGCCAGCAGCGTAGGCCTAGGGCCTACCGCCTCTAACTATGGCTACACCTTC
.	few	TRBV7-9	TRBJ1-5	CASSPGGGRNQPQHF	TGTGCCAGCAGCCCCGGGGGGGGGAGAAATCAGCCCCAGCATTTT
.	.	TRBV25-1	TRBJ2-7	CASSYSQWGYEQYF	TGTGCCAGCAGTTACTCACAGTGGGGCTACGAGCAGTACTTC
.	once	TRBV9	TRBJ1-4	CVSSGGATNEKLFF	TGTGTCAGCAGCGGCGGCGCGACTAATGAAAAACTGTTTTTT
TRBD1	.	TRBV7-9	TRBJ2-6	CASSSPSGTGVNVLTF	TGTGCCAGCAGCTCCCCTTCCGGGACAGGGGTCAACGTCCTGACTTTC
TRBD1	many	TRBV7-8	TRBJ1-1	CASSLALRGSVAFF	TGTGCCAGCAGCTTAGCGCTCAGGGGGTCAGTAGCTTTCTTT
TRBD1	few	TRBV6-5	TRBJ1-1	CASSYLGQGYTEAFF	TGTGCCAGCAGTTATCTGGGACAGGGTTACACTGAAGCTTTCTTT
.	.	TRBV6-5	TRBJ2-5	CASRAARETQYF	TGTGCCTCCCGTGCAGCGAGAGAGACCCAGTACTTC
.	many	TRBV7-2	TRBJ2-7	CASSLALMGSYRNYEQYF	TGTGCCAGCAGCTTAGCGCTGATGGGTAGTTACCGAAACTACGAGCAGTACTTC
TRBD1	.	TRBV19	TRBJ2-7	CASRDRGRVDEQYF	TGTGCCAGTCGGGACAGGGGGCGTGTCGACGAGCAGTACTTC
.	many	TRBV10-2	TRBJ2-2	CASTEANTGELFF	TGCGCCAGCACAGAAGCGAACACCGGGGAGCTGTTTTTT
.	.	TRBV28	TRBJ2-5	CASGDIQETQYF	TGTGCCAGCGGGGACATCCAAGAGACCCAGTACTTC
TRBD1	.	TRBV24-1	TRBJ1-1	CATSGGQGIYTEAFF	TGTGCCACCAGTGGCGGACAGGGGATTTACACTGAAGCTTTCTTT
.	.	TRBV9	TRBJ2-3	CASSPGTHTDTQYF	TGTGCCAGCAGCCCCGGGACACACACAGATACGCAGTATTTT
.	many	TRBV11-2	TRBJ1-1	CASSMTRGLNTEAFF	TGTGCCAGCAGCATGACACGGGGATTGAACACTGAAGCTTTCTTT
.	many	TRBV29-1	TRBJ1-5	CSVQGAGNGFSGNQPQHF	TGCAGCGTCCAAGGGGCAGGGAATGGTTTTTCGGGCAATCAGCCCCAGCATTTT
.	.	TRBV12-3/TRBV12-4	TRBJ1-5	CASRSREDQPQHF	TGTGCCAGCAGATCACGGGAGGATCAGCCCCAGCATTTT